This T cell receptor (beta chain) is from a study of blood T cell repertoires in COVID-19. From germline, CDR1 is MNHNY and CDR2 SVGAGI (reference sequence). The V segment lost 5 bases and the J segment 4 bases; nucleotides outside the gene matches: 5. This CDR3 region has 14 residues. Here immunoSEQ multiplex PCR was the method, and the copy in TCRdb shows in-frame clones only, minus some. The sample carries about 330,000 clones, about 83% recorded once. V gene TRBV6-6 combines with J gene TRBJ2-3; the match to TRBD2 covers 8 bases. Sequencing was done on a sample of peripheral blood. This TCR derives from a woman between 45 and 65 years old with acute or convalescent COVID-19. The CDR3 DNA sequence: TGTGCCAGCAGTCTCGCGGGAGGCGCAGATACGCAGTATTTT. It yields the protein CASSLAGGADTQYF.